This T cell receptor (beta chain) was sequenced during a study of blood T cell repertoires in COVID-19. Using immunoSEQ multiplex PCR, the repertoire was profiled, and TCRdb retains in-frame clones only, with some absent. Of about 140,000 clones in the sample, approximately 84% were seen once. V lost 2 bases, J lost 0 bases, and 10 bases stayed unmatched. Germline V gene lookup returns CDR1 SGDLS and CDR2 YYNGEE. The CDR3 is 19 amino acids. The rearrangement links TRBV9 to TRBJ2-6; 8 bases fit TRBD1. The source is a human donor with acute or convalescent COVID-19. The donor label of this sample is uncertain. The specimen sequenced was peripheral blood. The CDR3 DNA reads as TGTGCCAGCAGCGTCTCCCCGGGACAGGAGTTCTCTGGGGCCAACGTCCTGACTTTC. Translating it yields CASSVSPGQEFSGANVLTF.